This is a list of T cell receptor beta chains from one sample in a study of early T cells in non-severe SARS-CoV-2 infection. TCRdb reanalysed the 5' RACE reads using MiXCR and keeps one entry per CDR3 protein. Of 55,000 to 65,000 distinct CDR3 sequences detected, under 14% appear once; the ten largest clones hold around 1.8%. Source material: whole blood. The source is an adult who was a healthcare worker with PCR-confirmed SARS-CoV-2 infection or an uninfected control (not recorded which). Both conserved end residues are part of each CDR3. A D gene is named only where the DNA matches it firmly. For some rows the clone size is stated as once, few or many, or as a class when expanded; others skip it.

>TRBJ1-2|TRBV5-1|many|.
CASSLDGGKASPWGYTF
TGCGCCAGCAGCTTGGACGGTGGGAAAGCCTCCCCATGGGGCTACACCTTC
>TRBJ2-5|TRBV30|many|TRBD1
CAWSAGQVQETQYF
TGTGCCTGGAGTGCAGGACAGGTTCAAGAGACCCAGTACTTC
>TRBJ1-2|TRBV5-4|few|.
CASSRSPERGYTF
TGTGCCAGCAGCCGGTCGCCGGAGAGGGGCTACACCTTC
>TRBJ2-2|TRBV10-2|many|.
CASSSLGDTGELFF
TGCGCCAGCAGCTCCCTTGGGGACACCGGGGAGCTGTTTTTT
>TRBJ2-1|TRBV7-3|.|TRBD2
CASSSGLAGDNEQFF
TGTGCCAGCAGCTCGGGACTAGCGGGGGATAATGAGCAGTTCTTC
>TRBJ1-2|TRBV9|many|.
CASRGGFYGYTF
TGTGCCAGCAGAGGGGGGTTCTATGGCTACACCTTC
>TRBJ1-1|TRBV2|.|.
CASSEVVARNTEAFF
TGTGCCAGCAGTGAAGTTGTAGCAAGAAACACTGAAGCTTTCTTT
>TRBJ1-4|TRBV20-1|many|TRBD1
CSARPTGAPRNEKLFF
TGCAGTGCTAGACCTACAGGGGCCCCCCGTAATGAAAAACTGTTTTTT
>TRBJ2-5|TRBV20-1|few|.
CSARDLRLQETQYF
TGCAGTGCTAGAGATCTGAGACTCCAAGAGACCCAGTACTTC
>TRBJ2-4|TRBV6-5|few|TRBD1
CASSSQGNIQYF
TGTGCCAGCAGTTCACAGGGGAACATTCAGTACTTC
>TRBJ1-1|TRBV20-1|.|.
CSAREGTEAFF
TGCAGTGCCCGGGAGGGCACTGAAGCTTTCTTT
>TRBJ2-1|TRBV29-1|few|TRBD2
CSVRGDNEQFF
TGCAGCGTCCGGGGGGACAATGAGCAGTTCTTC
>TRBJ2-3|TRBV6-5|few|.
CASSLNRPAGDTQYF
TGTGCCAGCAGTCTGAACAGACCGGCGGGAGATACGCAGTATTTT
>TRBJ2-2|TRBV7-8|.|.
CASSLIRRGNTGELFF
TGTGCCAGCAGCTTAATAAGGAGGGGGAACACCGGGGAGCTGTTTTTT
>TRBJ2-7|TRBV10-2|many|TRBD2
CASRTPSGGSSYEQYF
TGCGCCAGCAGAACTCCAAGCGGGGGGAGCTCCTACGAGCAGTACTTC
>TRBJ1-1|TRBV5-1|many|.
CASSLGTANTEAFF
TGCGCCAGCAGCTTGGGGACAGCGAACACTGAAGCTTTCTTT
>TRBJ1-3|TRBV5-1|.|.
CASSLHLSGNTIYF
TGCGCCAGCAGCTTGCACCTCTCTGGAAACACCATATATTTT
>TRBJ1-1|TRBV4-3|few|.
CASSQTHTYTEAFF
TGCGCCAGCAGCCAAACGCACACCTACACTGAAGCTTTCTTT
>TRBJ1-6|TRBV5-1|many|.
CASSQFQGMGNSPLHF
TGCGCCAGCAGCCAATTTCAGGGGATGGGAAATTCACCCCTCCACTTT
>TRBJ2-1|TRBV7-2|many|.
CASSLAAGLLLSYNEQFF
TGTGCCAGCAGCTTAGCGGCAGGGCTACTCCTATCCTACAATGAGCAGTTCTTC
>TRBJ2-1|TRBV13|many|TRBD2
CASSPGRADNEQFF
TGTGCCAGCAGCCCCGGGAGGGCGGATAATGAGCAGTTCTTC
>TRBJ2-4|TRBV7-2|many|.
CASSLYAADQYF
TGTGCCAGCAGCTTATACGCAGCGGATCAGTACTTC
>TRBJ2-5|TRBV5-1|many|.
CASSLGGLQETQYF
TGCGCCAGCAGCTTGGGAGGACTCCAAGAGACCCAGTACTTC
>TRBJ1-1|TRBV12-3/TRBV12-4|many|.
CASSLAQGSRAVEAFF
TGTGCCAGCAGTTTAGCTCAAGGGTCCCGGGCAGTTGAAGCTTTCTTT
>TRBJ1-6|TRBV7-9|.|.
CASSTDGGGYNSPLHF
TGTGCCAGCAGCACCGATGGAGGCGGATATAATTCACCCCTCCACTTT
>TRBJ2-3|TRBV6-5|.|TRBD2
CASSTRTSGGARDTQYF
TGTGCCAGCAGTACACGGACTAGCGGGGGGGCCAGGGATACGCAGTATTTT
>TRBJ2-3|TRBV6-1|.|.
CASREGRTTDTQYF
TGTGCCAGCAGGGAGGGCCGAACCACAGATACGCAGTATTTT
>TRBJ1-6|TRBV7-8|many|.
CASSLVVGVYNSPLHF
TGTGCCAGCAGCTTAGTGGTAGGGGTGTATAATTCACCCCTCCACTTT
>TRBJ2-4|TRBV3-1|.|.
CASSQVRTNIQYF
TGTGCCAGCAGCCAAGTCCGGACAAACATTCAGTACTTC
>TRBJ1-5|TRBV20-1|.|TRBD1
CSASRTGYYQPQHF
TGCAGTGCTAGCCGGACAGGATACTACCAGCCCCAGCATTTT
>TRBJ1-1|TRBV4-1|few|.
CASSQEWGGPTEAFF
TGCGCCAGCAGCCAAGAGTGGGGGGGCCCCACTGAAGCTTTCTTT
>TRBJ2-2|TRBV6-2/TRBV6-3|.|TRBD1
CASSRQGRNTGELFF
TGTGCCAGCAGTCGACAGGGGCGAAACACCGGGGAGCTGTTTTTT
>TRBJ2-7|TRBV3-1|.|.
CASSQFGGGGNEQYF
TGTGCCAGCAGCCAATTCGGAGGGGGCGGCAACGAGCAGTACTTC
>TRBJ2-3|TRBV11-3|many|.
CASGQGKGTDTQYF
TGTGCCAGCGGCCAGGGTAAGGGCACAGATACGCAGTATTTT
>TRBJ1-2|TRBV29-1|few|.
CSGGPARDEGYTF
TGCAGCGGGGGGCCTGCGAGGGACGAAGGCTACACCTTC
>TRBJ2-1|TRBV3-1|.|.
CASSPRLLGYEQFF
TGTGCCAGCAGCCCCCGACTTCTTGGTTATGAGCAGTTCTTC
>TRBJ2-3|TRBV27|few|.
CASSQGHWDTQYF
TGTGCCAGCAGTCAGGGCCACTGGGATACGCAGTATTTT
>TRBJ1-1|TRBV12-3/TRBV12-4|.|.
CASSLTEMNTEAFF
TGTGCCAGCAGTTTAACAGAGATGAACACTGAAGCTTTCTTT
>TRBJ1-2|TRBV13|.|TRBD1
CASSSTGGGDYGYTF
TGTGCCAGCAGCTCGACAGGGGGCGGTGACTATGGCTACACCTTC
>TRBJ2-1|TRBV7-3|many|.
CASPRNSTTYNEQFF
TGTGCCAGCCCGAGGAACAGCACAACCTACAATGAGCAGTTCTTC